These T cell receptor beta chains were read from a single sample in a study of metastatic and nonmetastatic thyroid tumors. TCRdb recomputed clones from the PCR reads via MiXCR. The repertoire holds about 62,000 clones, with less than 5% as singletons. The specimen was blood. These receptors all come from a female donor with papillary thyroid cancer or a benign thyroid nodule (not recorded which). Some clones in this sample may be carry-over from other donors' samples. Both conserved end residues are part of each CDR3.

j_call	v_call	cdr3_aa
TRBJ1-5	TRBV30	CAWSEGGYQPQHF
TRBJ1-6	TRBV6-5	CASSYEAGDSPLHF
TRBJ1-3	TRBV4-1	CASSQEWGAVSGNTIYF
TRBJ2-3	TRBV7-9	CASSLTLAGGITDTQYF
TRBJ2-7	TRBV6-1	CASSRTGDGISSYEQYF
TRBJ2-7	TRBV6-1	CVSSTRDRDLYEQYF
TRBJ2-7	TRBV28	CASSLLDRPYEQYF
TRBJ2-5	TRBV25-1	CASSEGAGGRETQYF
TRBJ1-1	TRBV10-1	CASSENRGTGETEAFF
TRBJ2-7	TRBV28	CASSFAVGTYEQYF
TRBJ2-3	TRBV30	CAWIVGRGIDTQYF
TRBJ2-1	TRBV28	CASRRDSGSYYNEQFF
TRBJ2-2	TRBV11-3	CASSFRGMNGELFF
TRBJ2-7	TRBV28	CASGTSGYEQYF
TRBJ1-1	TRBV5-1	CASSLGYVNEAFF
TRBJ1-1	TRBV9	CASSVGQIPTRHTFF
TRBJ1-2	TRBV5-1	CASSLPRTGGHGYTF
TRBJ1-6	TRBV28	CASITRGVGNSPLHF
TRBJ2-2	TRBV6-1	CASRTTGLAGVGNTGELFF
TRBJ1-2	TRBV28	CASGTTEAGYGYTF
TRBJ2-1	TRBV5-1	CASSLRGLAFSYNEQFF
TRBJ1-3	TRBV20-1	CSARMGGRGNTIYF
TRBJ2-1	TRBV19	CAGSMGPDWYNEQFF